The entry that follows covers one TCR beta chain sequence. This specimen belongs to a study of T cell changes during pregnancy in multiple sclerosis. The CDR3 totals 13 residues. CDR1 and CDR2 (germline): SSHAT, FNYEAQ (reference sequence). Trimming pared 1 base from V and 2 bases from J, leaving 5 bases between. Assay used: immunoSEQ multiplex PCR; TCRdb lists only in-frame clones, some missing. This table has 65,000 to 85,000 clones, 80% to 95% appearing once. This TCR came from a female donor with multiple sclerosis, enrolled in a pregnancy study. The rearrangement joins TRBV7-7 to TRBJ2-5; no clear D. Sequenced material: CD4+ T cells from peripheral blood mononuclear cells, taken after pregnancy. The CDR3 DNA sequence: TGTGCCAGCAGCTTAGGCTATCAAGAGACCCAGTACTTC. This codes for CASSLGYQETQYF.